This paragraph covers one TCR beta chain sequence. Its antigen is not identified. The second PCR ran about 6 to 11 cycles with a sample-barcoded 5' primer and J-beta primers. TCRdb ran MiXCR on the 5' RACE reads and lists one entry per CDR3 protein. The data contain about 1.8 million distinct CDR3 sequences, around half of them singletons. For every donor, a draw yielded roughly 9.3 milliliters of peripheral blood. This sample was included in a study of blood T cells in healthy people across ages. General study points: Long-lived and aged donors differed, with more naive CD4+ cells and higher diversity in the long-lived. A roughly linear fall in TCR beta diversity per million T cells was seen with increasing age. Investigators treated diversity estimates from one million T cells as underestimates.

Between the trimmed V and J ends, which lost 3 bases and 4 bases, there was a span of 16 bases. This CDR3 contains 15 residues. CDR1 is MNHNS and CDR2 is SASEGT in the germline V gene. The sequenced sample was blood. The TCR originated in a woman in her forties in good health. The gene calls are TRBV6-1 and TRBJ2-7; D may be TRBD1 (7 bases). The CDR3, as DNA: TGTGCCAGCAGTGAGGTCGAGACAGGGAGGTACGAGCAGTACTTC. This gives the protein CASSEVETGRYEQYF.